What follows describes a single T cell receptor (beta chain). No cognate antigen has been identified for it. No per-base quality is available; no much larger clone lies one base away. V sheds 2 bases and J sheds 4 bases, leaving 21 bases between their ends. The CDR3 holds 18 amino acids from the cysteine to the phenylalanine. The CDR3 DNA has 54 bases and is translated from base 1. The germline V gene supplies CDR1 MNHGY and CDR2 SAAAGT. Reading the label with the study, this specimen's treatment or condition is: preoperative locoregional IRX-2 cytokine immunotherapy. The samples were obtained from a phase Ib study that tested preoperative, locoregional IRX-2 cytokine immunotherapy meant to prime immune responses. Donors were patients with early-stage breast cancer who received IRX-2 before surgery. Libraries were made using the immunoSEQ multiplex PCR assay. Held by TCRdb, this immuneACCESS table contains in-frame sequences only and omits some clones. Under half of the omission traces to an unresolved V gene where checked; the cause of the rest is unknown. The table for this sample lists around 88,000 clones; roughly 88% of them were counted only once. Jointly, the top ten make up over 2% of the sample.

These data belong to a study of preoperative IRX-2 immunotherapy in early breast cancer (dated by TCRdb to the late 2010s). Here the chain combines TRBV6-8 and TRBJ2-1, with the D gene too uncertain to name. The sample here was tumor tissue, taken after IRX-2 immunotherapy. This TCR was recovered from a human donor with breast cancer. The nucleotide sequence is given as TGTGCCAGCAGTTACCCCCCGGAAGGGCGGAGAGAATACAATGAGCAGTTCTTC. This gives the protein CASSYPPEGRREYNEQFF.